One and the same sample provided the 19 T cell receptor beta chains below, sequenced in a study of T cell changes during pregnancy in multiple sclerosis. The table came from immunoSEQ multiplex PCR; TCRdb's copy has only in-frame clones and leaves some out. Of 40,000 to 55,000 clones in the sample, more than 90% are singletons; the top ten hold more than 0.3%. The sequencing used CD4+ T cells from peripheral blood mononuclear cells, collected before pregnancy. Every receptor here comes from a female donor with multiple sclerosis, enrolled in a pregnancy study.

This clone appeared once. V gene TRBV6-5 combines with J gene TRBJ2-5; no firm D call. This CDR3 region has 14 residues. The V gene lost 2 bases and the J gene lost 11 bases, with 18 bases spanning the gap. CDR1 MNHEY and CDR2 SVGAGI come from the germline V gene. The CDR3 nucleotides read TGTGCCAGCAGTTACACCACCAACGTGCGAGCACAGTACTTC. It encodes CASSYTTNVRAQYF.

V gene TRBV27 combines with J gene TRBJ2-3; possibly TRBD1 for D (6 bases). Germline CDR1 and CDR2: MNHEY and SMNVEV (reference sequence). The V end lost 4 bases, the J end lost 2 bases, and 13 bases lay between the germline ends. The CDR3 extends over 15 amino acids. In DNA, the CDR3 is TGTGCCAGCAGTTCATCCGGACAGACCACAGATACGCAGTATTTT. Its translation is CASSSSGQTTDTQYF.

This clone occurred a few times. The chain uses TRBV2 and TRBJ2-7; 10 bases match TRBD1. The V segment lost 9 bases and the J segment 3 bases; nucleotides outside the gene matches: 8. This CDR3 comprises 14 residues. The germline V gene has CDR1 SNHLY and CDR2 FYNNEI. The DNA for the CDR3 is TGTGCCAGACAAACGGGACAGGGGTTCTACGAGCAGTACTTC. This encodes CARQTGQGFYEQYF.

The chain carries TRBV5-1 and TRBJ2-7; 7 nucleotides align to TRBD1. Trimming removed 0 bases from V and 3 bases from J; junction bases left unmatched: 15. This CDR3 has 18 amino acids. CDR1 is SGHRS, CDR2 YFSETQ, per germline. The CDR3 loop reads CASSLGGQPIDIVYEQYF. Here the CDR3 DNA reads TGCGCCAGCAGCTTGGGGGGACAGCCGATCGATATTGTCTACGAGCAGTACTTC.

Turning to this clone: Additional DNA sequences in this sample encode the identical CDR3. In nucleotides, the CDR3 is TGTGCCAGCAGTGAAGGGACAGGGCTCTATGGCTACACCTTC. Translation: CASSEGTGLYGYTF. V and J are TRBV6-1 and TRBJ1-2, with TRBD1 matching over 8 bases. V gave up 1 base and J gave up 4 bases; unmatched junction bases: 2. The V gene's germline CDR1 is MNHNS and CDR2 SASEGT. This CDR3 spans 14 amino acids.

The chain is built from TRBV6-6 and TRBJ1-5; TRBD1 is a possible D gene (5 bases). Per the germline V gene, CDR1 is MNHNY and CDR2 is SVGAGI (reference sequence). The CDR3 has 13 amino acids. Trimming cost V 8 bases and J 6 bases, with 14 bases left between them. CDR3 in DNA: TGTGCCAGCCGACGCAGGGAGGGTCAGCCCCAGCATTTT. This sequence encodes CASRRREGQPQHF.

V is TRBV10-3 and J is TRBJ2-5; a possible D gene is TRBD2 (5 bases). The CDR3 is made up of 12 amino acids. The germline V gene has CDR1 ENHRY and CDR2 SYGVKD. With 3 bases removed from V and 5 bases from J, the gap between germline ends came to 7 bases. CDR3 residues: CAISERGETQYF. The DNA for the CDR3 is TGTGCCATCAGTGAACGCGGGGAGACCCAGTACTTC.

The CDR3 bases are TGTGCCAGTAGTATGACAGGGGGCGACTATGGCTACACCTTC. Amino acids: CASSMTGGDYGYTF. This chain uses TRBV19 with TRBJ1-2; the match to TRBD1 covers 10 bases. V lost 3 bases and J lost 3; bases outside the gene matches: 1. This CDR3 is 14 amino acids long. The germline CDR1 and CDR2 sequences are LNHDA and SQIVND (reference sequence). Based on the CDR3 plus reference TRBV19 and TRBJ1-2, the full variable domain is DGGITQSPKYLFRKEGQNVTLSCEQNLNHDAMYWYRQDPGQGLRLIYYSQIVNDFQKGDIAEGYSVSREKKESFPLTVTSAQKNPTAFYLCASSMTGGDYGYTFGSGTRLTVV.

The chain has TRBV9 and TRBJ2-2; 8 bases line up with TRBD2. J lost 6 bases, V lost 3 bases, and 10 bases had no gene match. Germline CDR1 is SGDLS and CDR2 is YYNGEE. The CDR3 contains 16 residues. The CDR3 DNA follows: TGTGCCAGCAGCGCCCGGGGGGGGAACCTTCCCGGGGAGCTGTTTTTT. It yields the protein CASSARGGNLPGELFF.

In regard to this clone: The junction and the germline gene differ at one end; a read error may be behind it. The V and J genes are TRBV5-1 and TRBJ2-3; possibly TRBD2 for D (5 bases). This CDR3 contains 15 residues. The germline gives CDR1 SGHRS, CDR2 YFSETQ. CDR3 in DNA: TGCGCCAGTAGCTTCCAGCGGTCTAGCACAGATACGCAGTATTTT. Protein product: CASSFQRSSTDTQYF.

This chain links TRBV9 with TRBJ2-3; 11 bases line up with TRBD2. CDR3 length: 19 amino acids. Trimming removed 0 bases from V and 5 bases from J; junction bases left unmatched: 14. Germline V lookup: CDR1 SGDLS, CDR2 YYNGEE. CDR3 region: CASSVGSSGRRRFGDTQYF. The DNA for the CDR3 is TGTGCCAGCAGCGTAGGCTCTAGCGGGAGGAGGAGGTTTGGAGATACGCAGTATTTT.

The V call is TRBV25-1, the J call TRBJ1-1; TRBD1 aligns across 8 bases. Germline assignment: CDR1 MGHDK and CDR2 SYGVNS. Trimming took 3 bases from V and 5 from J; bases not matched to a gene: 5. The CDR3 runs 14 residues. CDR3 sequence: CASSDRQGYTEAFF. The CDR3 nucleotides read TGTGCCAGCAGTGATCGACAGGGGTATACTGAAGCTTTCTTT.

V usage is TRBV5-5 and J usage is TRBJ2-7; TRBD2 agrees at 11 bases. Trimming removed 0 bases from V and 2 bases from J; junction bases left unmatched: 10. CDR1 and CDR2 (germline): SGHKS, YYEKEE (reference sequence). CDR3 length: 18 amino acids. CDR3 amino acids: CASSLAVTSGSVTYEQYF. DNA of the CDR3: TGTGCCAGCAGCTTGGCCGTCACTAGCGGGAGTGTCACCTACGAGCAGTACTTC.

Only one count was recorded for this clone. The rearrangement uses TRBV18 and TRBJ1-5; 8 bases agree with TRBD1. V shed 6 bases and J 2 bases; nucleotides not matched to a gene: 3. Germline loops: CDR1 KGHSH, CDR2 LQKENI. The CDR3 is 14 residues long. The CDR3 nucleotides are TGTGCCAGCTCCCCGACAGGGGGCAATCAGCCCCAGCATTTT. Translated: CASSPTGGNQPQHF.

DNA of the CDR3: TGTGCCAGCTCACCATCATCGGCCAGGGATGAGCAGTTCTTC. Translation: CASSPSSARDEQFF. The genes are TRBV18 and TRBJ2-1, with a possible D match to TRBD1 (5 bases). Germline V gene sequence: CDR1 KGHSH, CDR2 LQKENI. The V end lost 2 bases, the J end lost 8 bases, and 13 bases lay between the germline ends. The length of the CDR3 is 14 residues.

As DNA, the CDR3 is TGTGCCAGCAGTTCTCCTGGGAGGCCGGAAGCTTTCTTT. Protein product: CASSSPGRPEAFF. The chain recombines TRBV6-5 with TRBJ1-1; D unresolved. The CDR3 extends over 13 amino acids. The germline V gene encodes CDR1 MNHEY and CDR2 SVGAGI. The germline V and J ends were trimmed by 4 bases and 8 bases, with 14 bases remaining between them.

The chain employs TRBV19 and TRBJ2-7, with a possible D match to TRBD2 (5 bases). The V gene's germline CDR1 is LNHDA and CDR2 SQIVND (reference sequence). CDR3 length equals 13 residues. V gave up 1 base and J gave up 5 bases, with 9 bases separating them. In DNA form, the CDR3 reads TGTGCCAGTAGTATAGTTGTCGGGGACGAGCAGTACTTC. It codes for CASSIVVGDEQYF. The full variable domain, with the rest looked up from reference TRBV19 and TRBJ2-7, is DGGITQSPKYLFRKEGQNVTLSCEQNLNHDAMYWYRQDPGQGLRLIYYSQIVNDFQKGDIAEGYSVSREKKESFPLTVTSAQKNPTAFYLCASSIVVGDEQYFGPGTRLTVT.

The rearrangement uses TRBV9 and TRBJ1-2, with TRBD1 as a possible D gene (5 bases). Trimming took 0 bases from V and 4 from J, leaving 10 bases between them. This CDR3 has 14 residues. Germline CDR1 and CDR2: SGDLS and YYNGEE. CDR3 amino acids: CASSVAAQAYGYTF. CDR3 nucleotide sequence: TGTGCCAGCAGCGTAGCTGCACAGGCCTATGGCTACACCTTC.

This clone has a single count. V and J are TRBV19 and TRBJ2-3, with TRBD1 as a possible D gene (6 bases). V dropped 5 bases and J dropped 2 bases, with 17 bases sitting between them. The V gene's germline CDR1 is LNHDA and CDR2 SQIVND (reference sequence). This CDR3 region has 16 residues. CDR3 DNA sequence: TGTGCCAGTAGTTTTACAATGGGACATTCCACAGATACGCAGTATTTT. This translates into CASSFTMGHSTDTQYF.